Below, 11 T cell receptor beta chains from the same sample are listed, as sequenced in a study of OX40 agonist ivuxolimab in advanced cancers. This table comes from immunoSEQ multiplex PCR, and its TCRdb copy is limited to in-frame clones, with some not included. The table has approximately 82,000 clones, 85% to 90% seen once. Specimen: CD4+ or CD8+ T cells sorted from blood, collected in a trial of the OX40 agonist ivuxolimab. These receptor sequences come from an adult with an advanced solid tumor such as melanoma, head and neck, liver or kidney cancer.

The CDR3 sequence is CASSTFGGGGYEQYF. DNA of the CDR3: TGTGCCAGCAGCACATTCGGGGGGGGCGGCTACGAGCAGTACTTC. The chain recombines TRBV7-2 with TRBJ2-7; 8 nucleotides agree with TRBD2. V was clipped by 5 bases and J by 3 bases; unmatched bases: 9. The germline V gene has CDR1 SGHTA and CDR2 FQGNSA. CDR3 length: 15 amino acids. Based on the CDR3 plus reference TRBV7-2 and TRBJ2-7, the full variable domain is GAGVSQSPSNKVTEKGKDVELRCDPISGHTALYWYRQSLGQGLEFLIYFQGNSAPDKSGLPSDRFSAERTGGSVSTLTIQRTQQEDSAVYLCASSTFGGGGYEQYFGPGTRLTVT.

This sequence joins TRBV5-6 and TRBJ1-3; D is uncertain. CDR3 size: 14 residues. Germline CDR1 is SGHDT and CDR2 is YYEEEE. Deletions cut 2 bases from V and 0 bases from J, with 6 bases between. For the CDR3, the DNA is TGTGCCAGCAGCTTAGAGAGCTCTGGAAACACCATATATTTT. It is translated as CASSLESSGNTIYF.

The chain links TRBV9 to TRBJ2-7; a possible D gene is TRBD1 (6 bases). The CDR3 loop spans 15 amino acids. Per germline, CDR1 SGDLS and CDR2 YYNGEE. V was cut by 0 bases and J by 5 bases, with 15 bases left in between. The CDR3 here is CASSVGRKGEDEQYF. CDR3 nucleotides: TGTGCCAGCAGCGTAGGCCGGAAGGGGGAAGACGAGCAGTACTTC. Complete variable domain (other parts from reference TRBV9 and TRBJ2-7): DSGVTQTPKHLITATGQRVTLRCSPRSGDLSVYWYQQSLDQGLQFLIQYYNGEERAKGNILERFSAQQFPDLHSELNLSSLELGDSALYFCASSVGRKGEDEQYFGPGTRLTVT.

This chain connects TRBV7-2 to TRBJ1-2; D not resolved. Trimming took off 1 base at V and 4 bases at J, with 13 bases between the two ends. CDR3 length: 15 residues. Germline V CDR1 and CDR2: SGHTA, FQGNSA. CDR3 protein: CASSLDRLLGYGYTF. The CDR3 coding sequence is TGTGCCAGCAGCTTAGATAGACTTTTAGGCTATGGCTACACCTTC.

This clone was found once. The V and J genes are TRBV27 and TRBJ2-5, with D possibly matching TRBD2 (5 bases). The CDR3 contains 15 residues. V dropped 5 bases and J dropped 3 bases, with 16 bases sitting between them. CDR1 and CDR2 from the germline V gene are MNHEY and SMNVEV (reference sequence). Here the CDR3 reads CASSRKLGGKETQYF. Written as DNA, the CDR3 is TGTGCCAGCAGTCGGAAACTAGGAGGAAAAGAGACCCAGTACTTC.

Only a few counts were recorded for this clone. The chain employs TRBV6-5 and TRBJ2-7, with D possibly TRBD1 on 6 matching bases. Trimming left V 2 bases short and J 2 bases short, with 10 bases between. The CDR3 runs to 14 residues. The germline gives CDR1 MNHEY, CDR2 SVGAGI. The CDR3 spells CASSYPGAAYEQYF. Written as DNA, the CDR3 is TGTGCCAGCAGTTACCCAGGGGCGGCCTACGAGCAGTACTTC.

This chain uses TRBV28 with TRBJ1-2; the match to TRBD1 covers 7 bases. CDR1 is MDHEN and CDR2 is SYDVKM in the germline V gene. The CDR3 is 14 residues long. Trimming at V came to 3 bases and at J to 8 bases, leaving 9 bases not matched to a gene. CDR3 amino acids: CASSFPYRGGGYTF. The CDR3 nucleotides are TGTGCCAGCAGTTTTCCGTACAGGGGAGGCGGCTACACCTTC.

The CDR3 DNA reads TGTGCCAGCAATCGGTTCGCCCAAGAGACCCAGTACTTC. This sequence encodes CASNRFAQETQYF. The chain is built from TRBV21-1 and TRBJ2-5; the table gives TRBD2 as D, unverified against the DNA. TRBV21-1 is given as a pseudogene. This CDR3 spans 13 amino acids.

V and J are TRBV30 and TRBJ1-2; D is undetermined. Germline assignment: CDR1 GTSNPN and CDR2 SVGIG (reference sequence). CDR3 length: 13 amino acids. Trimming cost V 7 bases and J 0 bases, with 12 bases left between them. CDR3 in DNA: TGTGCCTCAGACCCGGGTTCTAACTATGGCTACACCTTC. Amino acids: CASDPGSNYGYTF.

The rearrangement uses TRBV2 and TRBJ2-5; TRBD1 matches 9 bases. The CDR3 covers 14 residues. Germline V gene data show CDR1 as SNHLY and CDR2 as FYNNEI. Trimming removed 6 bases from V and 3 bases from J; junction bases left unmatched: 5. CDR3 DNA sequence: TGTGCCAGCAGCTTCGGACAGGGGAAAGAGACCCAGTACTTC. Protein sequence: CASSFGQGKETQYF.

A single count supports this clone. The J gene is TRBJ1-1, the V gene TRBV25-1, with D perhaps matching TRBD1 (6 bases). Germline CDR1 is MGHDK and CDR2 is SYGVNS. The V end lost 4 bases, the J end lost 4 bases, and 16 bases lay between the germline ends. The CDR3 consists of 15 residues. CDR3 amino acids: CASSAHREVCTEAFF. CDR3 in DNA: TGTGCCAGCAGTGCCCACAGGGAAGTTTGCACTGAAGCTTTCTTT.